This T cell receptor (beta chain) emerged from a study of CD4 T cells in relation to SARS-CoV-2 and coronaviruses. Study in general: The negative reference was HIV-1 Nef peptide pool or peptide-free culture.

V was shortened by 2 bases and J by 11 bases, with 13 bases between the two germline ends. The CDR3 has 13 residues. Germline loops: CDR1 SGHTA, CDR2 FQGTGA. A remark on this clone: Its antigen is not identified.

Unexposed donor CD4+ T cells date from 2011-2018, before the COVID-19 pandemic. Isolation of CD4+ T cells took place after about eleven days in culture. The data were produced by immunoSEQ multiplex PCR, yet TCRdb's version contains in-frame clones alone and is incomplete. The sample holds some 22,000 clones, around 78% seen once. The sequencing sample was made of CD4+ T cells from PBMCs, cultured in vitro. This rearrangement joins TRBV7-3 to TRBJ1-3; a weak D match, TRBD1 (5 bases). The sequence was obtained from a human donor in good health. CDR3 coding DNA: TGTGCCAGCAGCTTATATAGGCAGGGATCCATATATTTT. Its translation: CASSLYRQGSIYF.